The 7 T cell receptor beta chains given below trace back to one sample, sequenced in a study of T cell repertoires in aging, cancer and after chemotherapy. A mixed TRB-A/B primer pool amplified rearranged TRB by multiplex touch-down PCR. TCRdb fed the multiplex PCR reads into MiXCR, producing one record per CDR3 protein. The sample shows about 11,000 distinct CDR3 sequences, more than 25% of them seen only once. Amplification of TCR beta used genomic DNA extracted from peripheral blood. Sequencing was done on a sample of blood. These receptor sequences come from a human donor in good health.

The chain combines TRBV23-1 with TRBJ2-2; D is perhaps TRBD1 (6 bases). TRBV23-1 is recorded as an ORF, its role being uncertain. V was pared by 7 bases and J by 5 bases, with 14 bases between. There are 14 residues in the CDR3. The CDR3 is CASISTGKTGELFF. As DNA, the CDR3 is TGCGCCAGCATTTCTACAGGGAAGACCGGGGAGCTGTTTTTT.

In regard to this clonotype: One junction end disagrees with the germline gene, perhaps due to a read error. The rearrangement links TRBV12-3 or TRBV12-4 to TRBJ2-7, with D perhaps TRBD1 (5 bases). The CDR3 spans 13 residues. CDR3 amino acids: CASSRSGALEQYF. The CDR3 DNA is TGCGCCAGCAGCCGGTCTGGGGCTCTCGAGCAGTACTTC.

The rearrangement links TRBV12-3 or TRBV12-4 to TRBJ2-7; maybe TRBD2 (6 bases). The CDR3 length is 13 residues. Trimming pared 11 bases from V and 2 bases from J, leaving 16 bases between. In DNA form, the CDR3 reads TGTGCCGGGTTAGCGGACGTAACCTACGAGCAGTACTTC. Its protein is CAGLADVTYEQYF.

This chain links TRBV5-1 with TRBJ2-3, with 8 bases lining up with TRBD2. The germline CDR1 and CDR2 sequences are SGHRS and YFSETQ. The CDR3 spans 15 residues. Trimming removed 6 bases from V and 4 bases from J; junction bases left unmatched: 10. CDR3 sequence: CASKPNSGTADTQYF. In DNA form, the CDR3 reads TGCGCCAGCAAACCCAATAGCGGGACGGCAGATACGCAGTATTTT.

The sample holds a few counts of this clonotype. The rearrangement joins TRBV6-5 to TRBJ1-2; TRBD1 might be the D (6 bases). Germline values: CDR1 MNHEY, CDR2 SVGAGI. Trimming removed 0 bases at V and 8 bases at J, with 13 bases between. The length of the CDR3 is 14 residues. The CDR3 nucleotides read TGTGCCAGCAGTTACTCAGGGGGGGTTGGGGGCTACACCTTC. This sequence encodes CASSYSGGVGGYTF.

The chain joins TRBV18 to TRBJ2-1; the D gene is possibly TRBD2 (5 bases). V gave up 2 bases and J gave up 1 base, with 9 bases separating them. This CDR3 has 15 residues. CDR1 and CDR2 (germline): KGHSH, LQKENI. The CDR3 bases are TGTGCCAGCTCACCATCGGAGGCATCCTACAATGAGCAGTTCTTC. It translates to CASSPSEASYNEQFF. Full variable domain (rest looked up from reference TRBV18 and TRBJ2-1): NAGVMQNPRHLVRRRGQEARLRCSPMKGHSHVYWYRQLPEEGLKFMVYLQKENIIDESGMPKERFSAEFPKEGPSILRIQQVVRGDSAAYFCASSPSEASYNEQFFGPGTRLTVL.

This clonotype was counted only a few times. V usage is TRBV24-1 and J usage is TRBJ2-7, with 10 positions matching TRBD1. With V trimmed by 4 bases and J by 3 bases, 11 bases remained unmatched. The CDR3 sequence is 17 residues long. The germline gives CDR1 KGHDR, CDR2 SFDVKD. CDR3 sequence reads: CATSDSTGGDAYYEQYF. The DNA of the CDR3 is TGTGCCACCAGTGACTCGACAGGGGGCGACGCGTACTACGAGCAGTACTTC.